The 24 T cell receptor beta chains listed next were all sequenced from one sample in a study of cytomegalovirus exposure and HLA in healthy donors. PCR was performed using 60 Vbeta and 13 Jbeta primers. Profiled with immunoSEQ multiplex PCR; TCRdb holds only in-frame clones, not every one. This repertoire includes tens of thousands of clones. Specimen: PBMCs. The receptors derive from a man aged 55 to 70 in good health and CMV-seropositive.

V usage is TRBV6-6 and J usage is TRBJ1-1; TRBD1 matches at 7 bases. The trim removed 6 bases at V and 6 bases at J, leaving 10 bases unmatched. The CDR3 has 14 residues. Germline CDR1 MNHNY, CDR2 SVGAGI (reference sequence). The CDR3 nucleotides are TGTGCCAGCAGAAGTACCGGACAGGAGGCTGAAGCTTTCTTT. Translation: CASRSTGQEAEAFF.

The rearrangement joins TRBV30 to TRBJ2-7; 8 positions agree with TRBD2. Germline V CDR1 and CDR2: GTSNPN, SVGIG (reference sequence). The junction had 6 bases not matched to a gene; V was cut back by 5 bases and J by 3 bases. The CDR3 extends over 13 amino acids. The CDR3 region is CAWESGSGYEQYF. CDR3 DNA sequence: TGTGCCTGGGAGAGCGGGAGCGGCTACGAGCAGTACTTC. The full variable domain, in which reference TRBV30 and TRBJ2-7 provide the parts outside the CDR3, is SQTIHQWPATLVQPVGSPLSLECTVEGTSNPNLYWYRQAAGRGLQLLFYSVGIGQISSEVPQNLSASRPQDRQFILSSKKLLLSDSGFYLCAWESGSGYEQYFGPGTRLTVT.

The chain has TRBV5-1 and TRBJ2-2, with TRBD1 as a possible D gene (6 bases). Per germline, CDR1 SGHRS and CDR2 YFSETQ. This CDR3 has 15 amino acids. Trimming cost V 3 bases and J 4 bases, with 13 bases left between them. The CDR3 loop is CASSSQGFGTGELFF. The CDR3 DNA reads TGCGCCAGCAGCTCGCAGGGGTTCGGCACCGGGGAGCTGTTTTTT.

The chain carries TRBV5-6 and TRBJ1-3; maybe TRBD1 (6 bases). The CDR3 runs 16 residues. V shed 4 bases and J shed 2 bases, with 16 bases lying between them. From germline, CDR1 is SGHDT and CDR2 YYEEEE. The CDR3 sequence is CASSLAGVLTGNTIYF. In nucleotides, the CDR3 is TGTGCCAGCAGCCTTGCAGGGGTACTTACTGGAAACACCATATATTTT.

V usage is TRBV10-3 and J usage is TRBJ2-7; 8 bases are a match to TRBD1. Unmatched junction bases numbered 2, after V lost 0 bases and J lost 4 bases. The CDR3 sequence is 14 residues long. The germline V gene encodes CDR1 ENHRY and CDR2 SYGVKD. Here the CDR3 DNA reads TGTGCCATCAGTGAGTCCGGACAGGGATACGAGCAGTACTTC. This encodes CAISESGQGYEQYF.

The chain combines TRBV19 with TRBJ2-5, with D perhaps TRBD1 (6 bases). This CDR3 has 17 residues. Trimming cost V 4 bases and J 5 bases, with 23 bases left between them. The germline V gene encodes CDR1 LNHDA and CDR2 SQIVND (reference sequence). This CDR3 reads CASSRSSGGNTGETQYF. The DNA of the CDR3 is TGTGCCAGTAGTAGATCCTCGGGTGGAAATACAGGGGAGACCCAGTACTTC. The full variable domain, its missing parts supplied by reference TRBV19 and TRBJ2-5, is DGGITQSPKYLFRKEGQNVTLSCEQNLNHDAMYWYRQDPGQGLRLIYYSQIVNDFQKGDIAEGYSVSREKKESFPLTVTSAQKNPTAFYLCASSRSSGGNTGETQYFGPGTRLLVL.

The rearrangement links TRBV2 to TRBJ1-3, with D maybe TRBD1 (5 bases). The CDR3 loop spans 16 amino acids. Trimming left V 4 bases short and J 4 bases short, with 17 bases between. CDR1 and CDR2 from the germline V gene are SNHLY and FYNNEI. CDR3: CASSGPRGLLGNTIYF. The CDR3 DNA sequence: TGTGCCAGCAGTGGGCCACGGGGGTTATTGGGAAACACCATATATTTT.

The chain uses TRBV6-1 and TRBJ2-7; D is undetermined. Germline CDR1 reads MNHNS; CDR2 reads SASEGT. V was pared by 7 bases and J by 2 bases, with 12 bases between. The CDR3 has 13 amino acids. In nucleotides, the CDR3 is TGTGCCAGCACCGGGTCTGATACCTACGAGCAGTACTTC. This sequence encodes CASTGSDTYEQYF.

The chain carries TRBV4-2 and TRBJ1-1; no firm D call. Trimming cost V 0 bases and J 8 bases, with 7 bases left between them. This CDR3 is 12 amino acids long. Looked up from germline, CDR1 is LGHNA and CDR2 is YNFKEQ. The CDR3 sequence is CASSQEAGEAFF. The DNA for the CDR3 is TGTGCCAGCAGCCAAGAAGCCGGGGAAGCTTTCTTT.

V gene TRBV28 combines with J gene TRBJ2-7; D ambiguous. V was shortened by 4 bases and J by 3 bases, with 10 bases between the two germline ends. This CDR3 region has 13 residues. Germline assignment: CDR1 MDHEN and CDR2 SYDVKM. CDR3 bases: TGTGCCAGCAGTTCCCCTCAGAACTACGAGCAGTACTTC. Its translation: CASSSPQNYEQYF.

The rearrangement links TRBV29-1 to TRBJ1-1; unclear D gene. Germline CDR1 SQVTM, CDR2 ANQGSEA. V dropped 6 bases and J dropped 5 bases, with 16 bases sitting between them. CDR3 length: 13 amino acids. The CDR3 here is CSVSSRSETEAFF. CDR3 sequence (DNA): TGCAGCGTATCGTCCAGGTCTGAAACTGAAGCTTTCTTT.

The chain combines TRBV11-3 with TRBJ2-1; D not certain. Germline assignment: CDR1 SGHNT and CDR2 YENEEA. Trimming took off 5 bases at V and 7 bases at J, with 15 bases between the two ends. CDR3 length: 14 amino acids. Here the CDR3 DNA reads TGTGCCAGCAGCGTCTCTAGGAGTCGGAATGAGCAGTTCTTC. It is translated as CASSVSRSRNEQFF.

The chain couples TRBV18 to TRBJ2-3, with D uncertain. This CDR3 is built from 13 residues. The V gene's germline CDR1 is KGHSH and CDR2 LQKENI. The V end was cut by 3 bases, the J end by 3 bases, with 7 bases between. CDR3 in DNA: TGTGCCAGCTCACCCGGTCCTACAGATACGCAGTATTTT. Translated: CASSPGPTDTQYF. Together with reference TRBV18 and TRBJ2-3, the CDR3 gives the full variable domain: NAGVMQNPRHLVRRRGQEARLRCSPMKGHSHVYWYRQLPEEGLKFMVYLQKENIIDESGMPKERFSAEFPKEGPSILRIQQVVRGDSAAYFCASSPGPTDTQYFGPGTRLTVL.

This rearrangement joins TRBV7-9 to TRBJ1-5, with D uncertain. The germline V gene encodes CDR1 SEHNR and CDR2 FQNEAQ (reference sequence). Trimming removed 5 bases at V and 3 bases at J, with 14 bases between. The CDR3 consists of 15 residues. The CDR3 nucleotides read TGTGCCAGCAGCCCCGGGGTACAGCCCAATCAGCCCCAGCATTTT. Encoded protein: CASSPGVQPNQPQHF.

The chain recombines TRBV13 with TRBJ1-5, with D uncertain. V was clipped by 3 bases and J by 2 bases, with 5 bases between them. The CDR3 length is 13 residues. Germline CDR1 reads PRHDT; CDR2 reads FYEKMQ (reference sequence). The CDR3 loop reads CASSFNRNQPQHF. The CDR3 DNA follows: TGTGCCAGCAGCTTCAATCGCAATCAGCCCCAGCATTTT.

V usage is TRBV18 and J usage is TRBJ1-1; no reliable D call. The CDR3 is made up of 12 amino acids. Between the trimmed V and J ends, which lost 6 bases and 4 bases, there was a span of 9 bases. Looked up from germline, CDR1 is KGHSH and CDR2 is LQKENI. CDR3 region: CASSQSVTEAFF. DNA for the CDR3: TGTGCCAGCTCTCAAAGCGTCACTGAAGCTTTCTTT.

This rearrangement joins TRBV5-4 to TRBJ1-4; TRBD1 agrees at 12 bases. CDR3 length: 15 residues. The V gene's germline CDR1 is SGHNT and CDR2 YYREEE (reference sequence). The V gene end was trimmed by 4 bases and the J gene end by 8 bases; junction bases not matched to a gene: 6. CDR3 nucleotides: TGTGCCAGCAGCACCGGGACAGGGGGCAAGGAAAAACTGTTTTTT. Translated: CASSTGTGGKEKLFF. The complete variable domain, with remaining parts taken from reference TRBV5-4 and TRBJ1-4, reads ETGVTQSPTHLIKTRGQQVTLRCSSQSGHNTVSWYQQALGQGPQFIFQYYREEENGRGNFPPRFSGLQFPNYSSELNVNALELDDSALYLCASSTGTGGKEKLFFGSGTQLSVL.

The V and J genes are TRBV19 and TRBJ2-1; 7 nucleotides line up with TRBD2. There are 12 residues in the CDR3. CDR1 and CDR2 from the germline V gene are LNHDA and SQIVND (reference sequence). V was clipped by 7 bases and J by 6 bases; unmatched bases: 3. The DNA for the CDR3 is TGTGCCAGTAAGCGCGGGAGCAATGAGCAGTTCTTC. Amino acids: CASKRGSNEQFF.

V gene TRBV6-1 combines with J gene TRBJ2-7, with D possibly TRBD1 on 6 matching bases. The CDR3 totals 15 residues. The V end lost 2 bases, the J end lost 4 bases, and 15 bases lay between the germline ends. In germline, CDR1 is MNHNS, CDR2 SASEGT. The CDR3: CASSELGGDEYEQYF. The CDR3 nucleotides are TGTGCCAGCAGTGAACTAGGGGGAGATGAGTACGAGCAGTACTTC.

J is TRBJ1-1 and V is TRBV7-2; no clear D gene. CDR1 is SGHTA and CDR2 is FQGNSA in the germline V gene. There are 14 residues in the CDR3. V was shortened by 1 base and J by 3 bases, with 9 bases between the two germline ends. This chain's CDR3 is CASSLGSGYTEAFF. CDR3 bases: TGTGCCAGCAGCTTAGGCTCAGGCTACACTGAAGCTTTCTTT.

This chain links TRBV6-5 with TRBJ1-1; D may be TRBD1 (5 bases). Trimming removed 9 bases from V and 3 bases from J, with 11 bases in between. This CDR3 spans 12 amino acids. CDR1 MNHEY and CDR2 SVGAGI come from the germline V gene. The DNA of the CDR3 is TGTGCCAGTTCGGACACCGACACTGAAGCTTTCTTT. Translation: CASSDTDTEAFF.

The rearrangement uses TRBV13 and TRBJ1-5; maybe TRBD1 (5 bases). V was shortened by 3 bases and J by 2 bases, with 14 bases between the two germline ends. CDR1 is PRHDT and CDR2 is FYEKMQ in the germline V gene (reference sequence). This CDR3 contains 16 residues. CDR3 in amino acids: CASSLSREWGNQPQHF. DNA of the CDR3: TGTGCCAGCAGCTTGTCCAGGGAATGGGGCAATCAGCCCCAGCATTTT.

J is TRBJ2-3 and V is TRBV19, with 14 bases lining up with TRBD2. CDR1 is LNHDA, CDR2 SQIVND, per germline (reference sequence). Trimming took 5 bases from V and 4 from J; bases not matched to a gene: 8. The CDR3 contains 17 residues. The CDR3 sequence is CASSPVGLAGGADTQYF. In DNA form, the CDR3 reads TGTGCCAGTAGTCCGGTAGGACTAGCGGGAGGAGCAGATACGCAGTATTTT.

The chain uses TRBV19 and TRBJ2-2; 7 nucleotides agree with TRBD2. CDR1 LNHDA and CDR2 SQIVND come from the germline V gene (reference sequence). Unmatched junction bases numbered 13, after V lost 6 bases and J lost 0 bases. This CDR3 has 18 residues. DNA for the CDR3: TGTGCCAGTAGCCCAGGTCGCGCTAGCGGATCGAACACCGGGGAGCTGTTTTTT. This encodes CASSPGRASGSNTGELFF.